This entry lists 29 T cell receptor beta chains sequenced from one sample in a study of blood T cells in healthy people across ages. A J-beta primer mix and a sample-barcoded 5' primer were used in a second PCR of about 6 to 12 cycles. TCRdb re-derived calls from the 5' RACE reads in MiXCR, one entry per CDR3 protein. The sample has 1.5 million to 2 million distinct CDR3 sequences, roughly 30% seen once. The sample consisted of blood. The receptors originated from a woman in her twenties or thirties in good health.

This clonotype came up a few times. The chain couples TRBV20-1 to TRBJ1-2; D might be TRBD1 (5 bases). Germline loops: CDR1 DFQATT, CDR2 SNEGSKA (reference sequence). V was clipped by 3 bases and J by 8 bases, with 16 bases between them. The CDR3 loop spans 13 amino acids. The CDR3 protein is CSASTGPVGGYTF. CDR3 sequence (DNA): TGCAGTGCTAGTACGGGGCCCGTTGGAGGCTACACCTTC.

This clonotype has only a few counts. This rearrangement joins TRBV5-5 to TRBJ2-3, with 7 bases that match TRBD2. Trimming removed 0 bases from V and 5 bases from J; junction bases left unmatched: 9. The germline V gene encodes CDR1 SGHKS and CDR2 YYEKEE (reference sequence). This CDR3 has 16 amino acids. CDR3 bases: TGTGCCAGCAGCTTGGTTACGGGAGGAGTGGTAGATACGCAGTATTTT. This sequence encodes CASSLVTGGVVDTQYF.

This chain connects TRBV6-5 to TRBJ2-7; D is possibly TRBD1 or TRBD2 (6 bases each). Between the trimmed V and J ends, which lost 7 bases and 4 bases, there was a span of 14 bases. The CDR3 loop spans 13 amino acids. The germline V gene has CDR1 MNHEY and CDR2 SVGAGI. CDR3 sequence: CASTRRDTYEQYF. In DNA, the CDR3 is TGTGCCAGCACCCGGAGGGACACTTACGAGCAGTACTTC.

This clonotype was picked up many times. This rearrangement joins TRBV20-1 to TRBJ2-5; D remains ambiguous. The CDR3 has 12 residues. Germline CDR1 and CDR2: DFQATT and SNEGSKA (reference sequence). V lost 6 bases to trimming and J lost 3 bases, with 11 bases between them. The CDR3 is CSARTEKETQYF. The DNA of the CDR3 is TGCAGTGCCCGGACGGAAAAAGAGACCCAGTACTTC.

This clonotype was detected a few times. V gene TRBV24-1 combines with J gene TRBJ2-1, with a weak D call TRBD2 (7 bases). In germline, CDR1 is KGHDR, CDR2 SFDVKD. The CDR3 has 15 residues. Trimming removed 5 bases from V and 4 bases from J, with 14 bases in between. CDR3 in amino acids: CATSGGGGRYNEQFF. In DNA, the CDR3 is TGTGCCACCAGTGGGGGAGGGGGACGGTACAATGAGCAGTTCTTC.

This chain connects TRBV5-1 to TRBJ1-2; D is possibly TRBD1 (5 bases). V lost 0 bases to trimming and J lost 3 bases, with 12 bases between them. Germline CDR1 SGHRS, CDR2 YFSETQ. This CDR3 is 15 amino acids long. CDR3 loop: CASSLVIGGDYGYTF. Here the CDR3 DNA reads TGCGCCAGCAGCTTGGTCATTGGAGGGGACTATGGCTACACCTTC.

The chain couples TRBV12-3 or TRBV12-4 to TRBJ2-3; the match to TRBD1 covers 10 bases. J was trimmed by 4 bases and V by 6 bases; bases with no gene match: 7. The length of the CDR3 is 15 residues. CDR3 nucleotide sequence: TGTGCCAGCAGAACCGGGACAGGGGTCCCAGATACGCAGTATTTT. Translating it yields CASRTGTGVPDTQYF.

The V gene is TRBV7-9, the J gene TRBJ2-1; 8 positions agree with TRBD1. CDR1 is SEHNR, CDR2 FQNEAQ, per germline (reference sequence). The CDR3 is 16 amino acids. The J segment lost 4 bases and the V segment lost 5 bases, leaving 10 bases of the junction unmatched. This CDR3 reads CASSPTEDRVYNEQFF. The CDR3 coding sequence is TGTGCCAGCAGCCCGACGGAGGACAGGGTTTACAATGAGCAGTTCTTC.

The table lists this clonotype with many counts. The chain uses TRBV6-5 and TRBJ2-5; the D is unclear. The CDR3 has 15 amino acids. Looked up from germline, CDR1 is MNHEY and CDR2 is SVGAGI. The V end was cut by 6 bases, the J end by 3 bases, with 17 bases between. The CDR3 sequence is CASRTQEAVKETQYF. CDR3 nucleotide sequence: TGTGCCAGCAGGACACAAGAGGCCGTTAAAGAGACCCAGTACTTC.

This clonotype was detected a few times. The chain is built from TRBV11-2 and TRBJ2-7; tentative D call: TRBD2 (6 bases). The CDR3 is made up of 16 amino acids. Germline CDR1 SGHAT, CDR2 FQNNGV. V shed 5 bases and J shed 4 bases, with 21 bases lying between them. The CDR3 DNA reads TGTGCCAGCAGCATATTCCCCCCCGGGAGAAGGTACGAGCAGTACTTC. As protein: CASSIFPPGRRYEQYF.

V and J are TRBV7-9 and TRBJ2-4; no reliable D call. Trimming removed 5 bases at V and 13 bases at J, with 15 bases between. The CDR3 loop spans 12 amino acids. Germline V gene sequence: CDR1 SEHNR, CDR2 FQNEAQ (reference sequence). DNA for the CDR3: TGTGCCAGCAGCCTTCCTAACAATGAGCAGTACTTC. It translates to CASSLPNNEQYF. The variable domain in full, with the rest retrieved from reference TRBV7-9 and TRBJ2-4, is DTGVSQNPRHKITKRGQNVTFRCDPISEHNRLYWYRQTLGQGPEFLTYFQNEAQLEKSRLLSDRFSAERPKGSFSTLEIQRTEQGDSAMYLCASSLPNNEQYFGAGTRLSVL.

J is TRBJ2-7 and V is TRBV30; D is unclear. Germline CDR1 reads GTSNPN; CDR2 reads SVGIG (reference sequence). The V gene lost 0 bases and the J gene lost 1 base, with 7 bases spanning the gap. CDR3 size: 13 residues. CDR3 sequence reads: CAWSVTDSYEQYF. The CDR3 bases are TGTGCCTGGAGTGTGACGGATTCCTACGAGCAGTACTTC.

Only one count was recorded for this clonotype. The rearrangement joins TRBV12-3 or TRBV12-4 to TRBJ1-1; 9 nucleotides line up with TRBD1. V lost 5 bases to trimming and J lost 5 bases; unmatched junction nucleotides: 9. This CDR3 comprises 15 residues. CDR3 DNA sequence: TGTGCCAGCAGTAAACCCCACAGGGGGCAGACTGAAGCTTTCTTT. Amino acids: CASSKPHRGQTEAFF.

The chain has TRBV20-1 and TRBJ1-2, with 11 bases that match TRBD1. CDR3 length: 15 residues. Germline V gene sequence: CDR1 DFQATT, CDR2 SNEGSKA (reference sequence). The CDR3 bases are TGCAGACCGGGACAGGGGGTTCGAGCCAACCATGGCTACACCTTC. Amino acid sequence: CRPGQGVRANHGYTF.

The chain joins TRBV28 to TRBJ2-1; D is possibly TRBD1 (6 bases). Germline CDR1 is MDHEN and CDR2 is SYDVKM. With 8 bases removed from V and 7 bases from J, the gap between germline ends came to 18 bases. The CDR3 totals 14 residues. CDR3 nucleotides: TGTGCCAGCTTGGAACAGGGCTCGAAGAATGAGCAGTTCTTC. Its protein product is CASLEQGSKNEQFF.

The CDR3 DNA reads as TGCAGTGGAGTCTTCAATGAAAAACTGTTTTTT. Encoded protein: CSGVFNEKLFF. The rearrangement links TRBV20-1 to TRBJ1-4; no firm D call. Germline V lookup: CDR1 DFQATT, CDR2 SNEGSKA (reference sequence). V lost 7 bases, J lost 5 bases, and 8 bases lay in between. The CDR3 runs to 11 residues.

This clonotype was counted only a few times. This chain joins TRBV12-5 and TRBJ2-1, with 8 bases identical to TRBD2. Looked up from germline, CDR1 is LGHNT and CDR2 is FRNRAP. CDR3 size: 14 residues. Trimming at V came to 5 bases and at J to 7 bases, leaving 7 bases not matched to a gene. CDR3 region: CASGPGGRENEQFF. The CDR3 DNA follows: TGTGCTAGTGGTCCGGGGGGGAGGGAAAATGAGCAGTTCTTC.

The V gene is TRBV27, the J gene TRBJ2-6; D call uncertain. From germline, CDR1 is MNHEY and CDR2 SMNVEV (reference sequence). This CDR3 comprises 18 residues. Trimming took off 4 bases at V and 0 bases at J, with 16 bases between the two ends. CDR3 DNA sequence: TGTGCCAGCAGTTCCCGAACCTCTTGGCGCTCTGGGGCCAACGTCCTGACTTTC. Translation: CASSSRTSWRSGANVLTF.

This clonotype appeared a few times. This sequence joins TRBV28 and TRBJ2-1; TRBD2 agrees at 12 bases. The CDR3 covers 17 residues. The germline V gene has CDR1 MDHEN and CDR2 SYDVKM. Trimming cost V 4 bases and J 7 bases; bases outside gene matches: 11. The CDR3 DNA sequence: TGTGCCAGCAGTTCGACTAGCGGGGGCCAGATAAGAAATGAGCAGTTCTTC. It specifies CASSSTSGGQIRNEQFF.

This clonotype was picked up a small number of times. The rearrangement joins TRBV27 to TRBJ1-4; D uncertain. CDR1 is MNHEY, CDR2 SMNVEV, per germline (reference sequence). This CDR3 comprises 13 residues. With 3 bases removed from V and 6 bases from J, the gap between germline ends came to 8 bases. The CDR3 region has the DNA TGTGCCAGCAGTTTGGCGGCGGATGAAAAACTGTTTTTT. Encoded protein: CASSLAADEKLFF.

A few counts support this clonotype. Being one base from a much bigger clone, this may be a read error. The J gene is TRBJ2-3, the V gene TRBV5-1; possible D gene TRBD2, 5 bases. Per the germline V gene, CDR1 is SGHRS and CDR2 is YFSETQ. CDR3 length equals 14 residues. This chain's CDR3 is CATSPLGNTDTQYF. CDR3 bases: TGCGCCACCAGCCCACTCGGGAACACAGATACGCAGTATTTT.

The chain uses TRBV7-9 and TRBJ1-4; no clear D gene. With 5 bases removed from V and 8 bases from J, the gap between germline ends came to 15 bases. The germline V gene encodes CDR1 SEHNR and CDR2 FQNEAQ (reference sequence). This CDR3 comprises 14 residues. This CDR3 reads CASSQSGTLEKLFF. The CDR3 DNA follows: TGTGCCAGCAGCCAAAGTGGCACCCTCGAAAAACTGTTTTTT. Based on the CDR3 plus reference TRBV7-9 and TRBJ1-4, the full variable domain is DTGVSQNPRHKITKRGQNVTFRCDPISEHNRLYWYRQTLGQGPEFLTYFQNEAQLEKSRLLSDRFSAERPKGSFSTLEIQRTEQGDSAMYLCASSQSGTLEKLFFGSGTQLSVL.

This clonotype was seen ten or more times. V is TRBV7-2 and J is TRBJ1-2; 7 nucleotides agree with TRBD1. Germline loops: CDR1 SGHTA, CDR2 FQGNSA. V lost 4 bases and J lost 4; bases outside the gene matches: 6. This CDR3 comprises 14 residues. The CDR3 nucleotides read TGTGCCAGCAGCTCAAAACAGGGGAGCTATGGCTACACCTTC. This translates into CASSSKQGSYGYTF. Variable domain in full (rest from reference TRBV7-2 and TRBJ1-2): GAGVSQSPSNKVTEKGKDVELRCDPISGHTALYWYRQSLGQGLEFLIYFQGNSAPDKSGLPSDRFSAERTGGSVSTLTIQRTQQEDSAVYLCASSSKQGSYGYTFGSGTRLTVV.

V and J are TRBV9 and TRBJ2-3, with 14 bases identical to TRBD2. The CDR3 has 16 residues. Per germline, CDR1 SGDLS and CDR2 YYNGEE. The V segment lost 6 bases and the J segment 5 bases; nucleotides outside the gene matches: 8. The CDR3 here is CASTKTSGGVGDTQYF. The CDR3 coding sequence is TGTGCCAGCACCAAGACTAGCGGGGGGGTTGGAGATACGCAGTATTTT.

The rearrangement uses TRBV7-9 and TRBJ2-7; the D gene is possibly TRBD2 (5 bases). The J call could be wrong; TRBJ2-5 is a better fit for the DNA end. Germline loops: CDR1 SEHNR, CDR2 FQNEAQ (reference sequence). This CDR3 has 17 amino acids. For the CDR3, the DNA is TGTGCCAGCAGCTCGAGCGGAGGCCCGTTCCTAAGGGAGACCCAGTACTTC. It yields the protein CASSSSGGPFLRETQYF.

This rearrangement joins TRBV9 to TRBJ2-5; tentative D call: TRBD2 (5 bases). V was pared by 4 bases and J by 4 bases, with 17 bases between. The germline V gene encodes CDR1 SGDLS and CDR2 YYNGEE. The CDR3 loop spans 15 amino acids. The CDR3 here is CASSPRGPGGETQYF. In DNA, the CDR3 is TGTGCCAGCAGCCCCCGGGGTCCCGGAGGAGAGACCCAGTACTTC.

Comments on this clonotype: With a much larger clone just one base away, this may be a read error. The gene calls are TRBV27 and TRBJ1-2; TRBD1 might be the D (6 bases). The V and J ends lost 8 bases and 8 bases respectively, with 15 bases between them. The CDR3 is made up of 12 amino acids. CDR1 and CDR2 from the germline V gene are MNHEY and SMNVEV (reference sequence). The CDR3 sequence is CASRGAGEGYTF. Here the CDR3 DNA reads TGTGCCAGCCGCGGGGCAGGGGAGGGCTACACCTTC.

The chain combines TRBV27 with TRBJ2-7; 9 bases are a match to TRBD1. The germline V gene encodes CDR1 MNHEY and CDR2 SMNVEV (reference sequence). V was pared by 5 bases and J by 5 bases, with 7 bases of the junction left unmatched. The length of the CDR3 is 14 residues. CDR3 sequence reads: CASSKGQGFNEQYF. The CDR3 bases are TGTGCCAGCAGTAAGGGACAGGGTTTCAACGAGCAGTACTTC.

Here the CDR3 DNA reads TGTGCCAGCAGTTACGAACTCTATGGCTACACCTTC. Its protein product is CASSYELYGYTF. The chain has TRBV6-2 or TRBV6-3 and TRBJ1-2; D not resolved. With 2 bases removed from V and 4 bases from J, the gap between germline ends came to 5 bases. The CDR3 spans 12 residues. Germline V gene lookup returns CDR1 MNHEY and CDR2 SVGEGT.